The clone carrying this T cell receptor beta chain was seen many times. Compared with germline, one end of the junction differs, possibly owing to a read error. This entry comes from a study of blood T cells in healthy people across ages. CDR1 and CDR2 (germline): SGHRS, YFSETQ. This CDR3 spans 14 amino acids. The second PCR ran roughly 6 to 11 cycles with a sample-barcoded 5' primer and J-beta primers. TCRdb analysed the 5' RACE reads with MiXCR anew, one entry per CDR3 protein. The profile shows more than 800,000 distinct CDR3 sequences, under 55% of them singletons. The chain has TRBV5-1 and TRBJ2-5; 7 positions match TRBD1. The origin of this receptor is a woman aged 60-75 years in good health. The sequencing input was blood. The CDR3 DNA is TGTGCCAGCAGCTTGGGACAGCCGCAAGAGACCCAGTACTTC. It is translated as CASSLGQPQETQYF.